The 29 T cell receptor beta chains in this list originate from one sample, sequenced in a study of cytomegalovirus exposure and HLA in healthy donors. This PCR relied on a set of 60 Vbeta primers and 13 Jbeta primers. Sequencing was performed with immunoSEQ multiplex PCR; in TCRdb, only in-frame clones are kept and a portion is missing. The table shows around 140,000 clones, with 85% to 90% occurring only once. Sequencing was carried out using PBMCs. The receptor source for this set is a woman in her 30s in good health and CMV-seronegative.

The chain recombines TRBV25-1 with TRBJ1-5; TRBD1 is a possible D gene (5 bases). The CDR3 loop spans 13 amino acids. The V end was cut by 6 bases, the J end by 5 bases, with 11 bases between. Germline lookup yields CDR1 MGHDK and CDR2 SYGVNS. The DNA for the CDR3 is TGTGCCAGCAGCCGGACAAGAGATCAGCCCCAGCATTTT. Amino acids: CASSRTRDQPQHF.

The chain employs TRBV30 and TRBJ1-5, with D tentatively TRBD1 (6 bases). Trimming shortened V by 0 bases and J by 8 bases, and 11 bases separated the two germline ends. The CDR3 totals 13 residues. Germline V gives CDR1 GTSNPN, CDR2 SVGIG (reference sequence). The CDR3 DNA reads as TGTGCCTGGAGTGTTCAGGGGCGCGAGCCCCAGCATTTT. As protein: CAWSVQGREPQHF.

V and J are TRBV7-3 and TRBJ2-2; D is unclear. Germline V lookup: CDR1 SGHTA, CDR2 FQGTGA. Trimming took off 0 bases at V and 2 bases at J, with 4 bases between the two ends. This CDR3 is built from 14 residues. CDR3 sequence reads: CASSLTLNTGELFF. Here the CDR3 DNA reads TGTGCCAGCAGCTTAACTCTTAACACCGGGGAGCTGTTTTTT.

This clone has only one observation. The CDR3 reads CASKKYSEDEKLFF. The CDR3 DNA follows: TGTGCCAGCAAAAAATATTCGGAGGACGAAAAACTGTTTTTT. The rearrangement links TRBV2 to TRBJ1-4, with D hard to call. The germline V gene encodes CDR1 SNHLY and CDR2 FYNNEI. This CDR3 spans 14 amino acids. Trimming took 7 bases from V and 8 from J, leaving 17 bases between them.

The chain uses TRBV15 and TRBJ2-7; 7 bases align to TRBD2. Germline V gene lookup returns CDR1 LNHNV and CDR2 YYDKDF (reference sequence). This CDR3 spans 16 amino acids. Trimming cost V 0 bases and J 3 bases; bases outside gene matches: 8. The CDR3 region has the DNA TGTGCCACCAGCAGAGATAAAGGGGCTAGCGGCTACGAGCAGTACTTC. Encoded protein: CATSRDKGASGYEQYF.

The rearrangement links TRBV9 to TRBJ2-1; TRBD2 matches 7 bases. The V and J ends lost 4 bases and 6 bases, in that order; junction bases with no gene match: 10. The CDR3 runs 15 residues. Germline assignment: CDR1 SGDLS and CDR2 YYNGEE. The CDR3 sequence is CASSQGGAGSNEQFF. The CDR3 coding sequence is TGTGCCAGCAGCCAGGGAGGGGCTGGGTCCAATGAGCAGTTCTTC.

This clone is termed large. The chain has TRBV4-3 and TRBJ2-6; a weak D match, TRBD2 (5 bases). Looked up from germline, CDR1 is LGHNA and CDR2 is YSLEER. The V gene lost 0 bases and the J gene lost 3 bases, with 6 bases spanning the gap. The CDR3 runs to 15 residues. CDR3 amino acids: CASSQEEGGANVLTF. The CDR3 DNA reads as TGCGCCAGCAGCCAAGAAGAGGGTGGGGCCAACGTCCTGACTTTC.

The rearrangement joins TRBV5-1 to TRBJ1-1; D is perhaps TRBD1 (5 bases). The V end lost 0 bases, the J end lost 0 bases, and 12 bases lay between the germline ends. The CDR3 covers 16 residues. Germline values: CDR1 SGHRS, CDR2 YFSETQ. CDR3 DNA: TGCGCCAGCAGCTTGGTAGGCCCAGGGTTGAACACTGAAGCTTTCTTT. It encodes CASSLVGPGLNTEAFF.

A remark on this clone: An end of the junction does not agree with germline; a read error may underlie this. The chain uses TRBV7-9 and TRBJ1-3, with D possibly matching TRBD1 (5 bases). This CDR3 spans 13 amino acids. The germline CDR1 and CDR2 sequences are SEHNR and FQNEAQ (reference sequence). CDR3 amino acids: CASSLGGYDPYRF. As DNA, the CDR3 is TGTGCCAGCAGCCTCGGAGGGTATGATCCCTACAGGTTT.

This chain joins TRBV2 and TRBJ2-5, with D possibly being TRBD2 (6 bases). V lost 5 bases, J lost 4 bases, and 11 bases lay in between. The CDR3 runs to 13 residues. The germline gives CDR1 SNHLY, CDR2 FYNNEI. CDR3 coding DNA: TGTGCCAGCAGTAGGGGAGGAGGAGAGACCCAGTACTTC. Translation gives CASSRGGGETQYF.

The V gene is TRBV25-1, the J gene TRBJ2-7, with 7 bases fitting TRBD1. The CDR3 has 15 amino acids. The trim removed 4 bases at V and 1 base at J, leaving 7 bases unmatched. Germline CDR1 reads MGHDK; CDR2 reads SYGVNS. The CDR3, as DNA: TGTGCCAGCAGTGGGACAGGTGACCCTTCCTACGAGCAGTACTTC. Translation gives CASSGTGDPSYEQYF.

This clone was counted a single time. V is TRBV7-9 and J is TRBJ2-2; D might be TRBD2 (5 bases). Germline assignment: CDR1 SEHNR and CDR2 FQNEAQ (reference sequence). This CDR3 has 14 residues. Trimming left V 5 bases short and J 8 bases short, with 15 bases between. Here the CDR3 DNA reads TGTGCCAGCAGCCAATCACACGAGCGGGGGGAGCTGTTTTTT. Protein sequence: CASSQSHERGELFF.

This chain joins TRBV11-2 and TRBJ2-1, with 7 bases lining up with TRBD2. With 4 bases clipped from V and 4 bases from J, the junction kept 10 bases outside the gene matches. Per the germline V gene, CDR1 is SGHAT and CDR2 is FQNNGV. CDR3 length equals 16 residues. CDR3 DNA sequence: TGTGCCAGCAGCTCGTTTAGCGGGCGAGATTACAATGAGCAGTTCTTC. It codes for CASSSFSGRDYNEQFF.

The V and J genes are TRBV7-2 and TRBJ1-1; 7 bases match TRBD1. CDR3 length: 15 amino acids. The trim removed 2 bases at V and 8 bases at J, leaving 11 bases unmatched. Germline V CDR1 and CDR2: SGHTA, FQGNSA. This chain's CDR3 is CASSLTHTTGKEAFF. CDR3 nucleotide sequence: TGTGCCAGCAGCTTAACGCACACGACAGGGAAAGAAGCTTTCTTT.

The CDR3 coding sequence is TGCAGCGTTGCCAGAGCGGGAGGGGACATTCAGTACTTC. As protein: CSVARAGGDIQYF. The chain recombines TRBV29-1 with TRBJ2-4, with 10 bases fitting TRBD2. The germline CDR1 and CDR2 sequences are SQVTM and ANQGSEA. V shed 4 bases, J shed 8 bases, and the junction held 5 bases outside the gene matches. The CDR3 covers 13 residues.

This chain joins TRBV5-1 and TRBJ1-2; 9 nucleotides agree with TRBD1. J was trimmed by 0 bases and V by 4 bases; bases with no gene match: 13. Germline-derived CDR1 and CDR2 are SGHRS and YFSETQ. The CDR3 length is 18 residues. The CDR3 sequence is CASSPEGTGSFTNYGYTF. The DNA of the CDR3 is TGCGCCAGCAGCCCCGAGGGGACAGGGTCATTCACTAACTATGGCTACACCTTC.

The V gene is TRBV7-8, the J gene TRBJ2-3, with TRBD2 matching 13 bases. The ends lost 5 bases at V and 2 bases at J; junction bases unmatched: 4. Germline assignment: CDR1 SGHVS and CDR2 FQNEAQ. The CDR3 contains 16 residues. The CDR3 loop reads CASSPGLAGDTDTQYF. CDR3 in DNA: TGTGCCAGCAGCCCCGGACTAGCGGGGGACACAGATACGCAGTATTTT.

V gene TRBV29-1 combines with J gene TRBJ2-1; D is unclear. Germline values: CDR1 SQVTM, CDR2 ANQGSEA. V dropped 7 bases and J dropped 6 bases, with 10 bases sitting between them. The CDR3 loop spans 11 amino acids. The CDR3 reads CSAHSANEQFF. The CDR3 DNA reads TGCAGCGCACACAGTGCCAATGAGCAGTTCTTC.

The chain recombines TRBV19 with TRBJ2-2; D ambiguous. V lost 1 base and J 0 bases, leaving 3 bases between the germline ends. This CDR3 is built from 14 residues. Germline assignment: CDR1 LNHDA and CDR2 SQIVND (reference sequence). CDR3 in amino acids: CASSIATNTGELFF. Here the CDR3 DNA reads TGTGCCAGTAGTATAGCTACGAACACCGGGGAGCTGTTTTTT.

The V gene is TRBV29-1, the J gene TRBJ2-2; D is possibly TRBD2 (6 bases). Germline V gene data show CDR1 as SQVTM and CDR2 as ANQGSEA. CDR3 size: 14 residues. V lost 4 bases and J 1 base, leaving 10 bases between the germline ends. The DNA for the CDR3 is TGCAGCGTTGCGGGGGATGGGAACACCGGGGAGCTGTTTTTT. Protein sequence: CSVAGDGNTGELFF.

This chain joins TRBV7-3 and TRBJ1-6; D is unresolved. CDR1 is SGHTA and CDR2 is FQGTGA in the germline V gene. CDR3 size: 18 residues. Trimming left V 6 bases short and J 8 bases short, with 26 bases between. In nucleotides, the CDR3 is TGTGCCAGCAGGAAAGAACACGGCGCTCAGGACTTATATTCACCCCTCCACTTT. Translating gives CASRKEHGAQDLYSPLHF.

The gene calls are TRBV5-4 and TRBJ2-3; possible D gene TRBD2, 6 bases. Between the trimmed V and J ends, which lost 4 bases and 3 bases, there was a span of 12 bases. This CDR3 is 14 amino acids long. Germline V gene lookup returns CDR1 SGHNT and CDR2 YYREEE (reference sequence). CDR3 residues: CASSVGGATDTQYF. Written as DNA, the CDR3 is TGTGCCAGCAGCGTCGGCGGGGCGACAGATACGCAGTATTTT.

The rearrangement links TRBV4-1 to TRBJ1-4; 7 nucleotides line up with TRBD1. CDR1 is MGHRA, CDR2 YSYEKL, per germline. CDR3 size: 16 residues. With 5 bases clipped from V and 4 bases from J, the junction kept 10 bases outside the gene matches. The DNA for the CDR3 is TGCGCCAGCAGCAAACAGGGGCCCCGCCTTAATGAAAAACTGTTTTTT. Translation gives CASSKQGPRLNEKLFF.

CDR3 residues: CASSSGAGIIYEQYF. CDR3 nucleotide sequence: TGTGCCAGCAGTTCTGGTGCAGGGATAATCTACGAGCAGTACTTC. This rearrangement joins TRBV7-9 to TRBJ2-7, with D possibly matching TRBD1 (5 bases). The CDR3 loop spans 15 amino acids. The ends were cut back, 6 bases at V and 3 bases at J, with 18 bases in the middle. Germline V gene lookup returns CDR1 SEHNR and CDR2 FQNEAQ (reference sequence).

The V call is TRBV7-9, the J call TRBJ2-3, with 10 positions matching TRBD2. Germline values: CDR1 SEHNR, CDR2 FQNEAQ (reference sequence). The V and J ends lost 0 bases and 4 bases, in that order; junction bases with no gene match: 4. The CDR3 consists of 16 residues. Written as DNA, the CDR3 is TGTGCCAGCAGCTTAGCACTAGCGGGAAGCCCAGATACGCAGTATTTT. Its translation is CASSLALAGSPDTQYF.

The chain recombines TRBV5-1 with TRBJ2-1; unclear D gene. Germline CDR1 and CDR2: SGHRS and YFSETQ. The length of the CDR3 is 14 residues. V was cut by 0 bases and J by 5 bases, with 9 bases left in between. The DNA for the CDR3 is TGCGCCAGCAGCTTGGGATCTCAGAACAATGAGCAGTTCTTC. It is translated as CASSLGSQNNEQFF.

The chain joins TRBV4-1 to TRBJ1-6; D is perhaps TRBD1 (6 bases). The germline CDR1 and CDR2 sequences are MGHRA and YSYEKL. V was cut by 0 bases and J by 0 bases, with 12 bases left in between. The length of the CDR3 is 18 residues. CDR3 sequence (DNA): TGCGCCAGCAGCCAAGAATACGGGGGGCTCTCCTATAATTCACCCCTCCACTTT. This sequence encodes CASSQEYGGLSYNSPLHF.

CDR3 amino acids: CASSLGPPDRNYEQYF. The CDR3 region has the DNA TGTGCCAGCAGCTTGGGGCCCCCGGACAGGAACTACGAGCAGTACTTC. This chain joins TRBV5-8 and TRBJ2-7; 7 bases agree with TRBD1. The CDR3 contains 16 residues. V was clipped by 0 bases and J by 3 bases; unmatched bases: 9. The germline gives CDR1 SGHTS, CDR2 YDEGEE.

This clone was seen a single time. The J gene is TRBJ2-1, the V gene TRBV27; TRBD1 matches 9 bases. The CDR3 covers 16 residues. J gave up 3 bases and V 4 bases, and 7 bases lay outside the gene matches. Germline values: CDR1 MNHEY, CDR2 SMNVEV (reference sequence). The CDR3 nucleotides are TGTGCCAGCAGTTCCCCCGGGACAGGGTACTACAATGAGCAGTTCTTC. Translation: CASSSPGTGYYNEQFF.